This is a list of T cell receptor beta chains from one sample in a study of blood T cell repertoires in COVID-19. The data were produced by immunoSEQ multiplex PCR, yet TCRdb's version contains in-frame clones alone and is incomplete. The data contain about 140,000 clones, over 65% of them singletons. The sequenced material came from peripheral blood. These receptors were obtained from a woman older than 75 with active or convalescent COVID-19. Both conserved end residues are part of each CDR3. The D gene is left open where the match is weak. Clone sizes are given selectively: once, few, many, or a class where the clone is expanded.

d_call j_call clone_size v_call cdr3_aa cdr3_nt
TRBD1 TRBJ1-3 few TRBV6-2/TRBV6-3 CASSYGGTGAGNTIYF TGTGCCAGCAGTTACGGCGGGACAGGAGCGGGAAACACCATATATTTT
TRBD1 TRBJ1-4 . TRBV5-1 CASSPGTANEKLFF TGCGCCAGCAGCCCCGGGACAGCTAATGAAAAACTGTTTTTT
TRBD1 TRBJ1-2 few TRBV14 CASSQGQGYYGYTF TGTGCCAGCAGCCAGGGACAGGGGTACTATGGCTACACCTTC
. TRBJ1-2 few TRBV10-3 CAISEQTNYGYTF TGTGCCATCAGTGAGCAGACTAACTATGGCTACACCTTC
. TRBJ2-2 few TRBV19 CASSIGRNTGELFF TGTGCCAGTAGTATTGGGAGGAACACCGGGGAGCTGTTTTTT
TRBD1 TRBJ1-1 . TRBV6-1 CASSGGTGGGLNTEAFF TGTGCCAGCAGTGGGGGGACAGGGGGCGGCCTGAACACTGAAGCTTTCTTT
. TRBJ1-2 . TRBV12-3/TRBV12-4 CASSRLANYGYTF TGTGCCAGCAGCCGATTAGCTAACTATGGCTACACCTTC
. TRBJ1-4 . TRBV7-2 CASSLAGQRKLFF TGTGCCAGCAGCTTAGCCGGACAGAGGAAACTGTTTTTT
. TRBJ2-3 few TRBV5-1 CASREAGESTDTQYF TGCGCCAGCAGAGAGGCAGGGGAGAGCACAGATACGCAGTATTTT
. TRBJ1-5 once TRBV5-1 CASSPGGYSNQPQHF TGCGCCAGCAGCCCCGGGGGTTATAGCAATCAGCCCCAGCATTTT